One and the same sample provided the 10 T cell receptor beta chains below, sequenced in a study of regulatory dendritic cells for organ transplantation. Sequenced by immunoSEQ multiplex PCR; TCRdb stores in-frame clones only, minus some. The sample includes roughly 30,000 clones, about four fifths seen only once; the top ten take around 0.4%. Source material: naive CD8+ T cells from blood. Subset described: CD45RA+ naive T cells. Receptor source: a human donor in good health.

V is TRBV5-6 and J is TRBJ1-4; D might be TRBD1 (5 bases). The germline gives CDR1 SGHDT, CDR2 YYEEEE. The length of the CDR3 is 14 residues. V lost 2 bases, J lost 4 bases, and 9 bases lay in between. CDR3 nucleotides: TGTGCCAGCAGCTTTGTAGGGGTTAATGAAAAACTGTTTTTT. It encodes CASSFVGVNEKLFF.

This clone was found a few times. The CDR3 reads CASSGRGNKGEAFF. The DNA of the CDR3 is TGTGCCAGCAGTGGGCGGGGTAATAAGGGTGAAGCTTTCTTT. The chain carries TRBV2 and TRBJ1-1, with unresolved D. This CDR3 is 14 amino acids long. Germline loops: CDR1 SNHLY, CDR2 FYNNEI. V lost 4 bases, J lost 7 bases, and 16 bases lay in between. The variable domain in full, completed from reference TRBV2 and TRBJ1-1, reads EPEVTQTPSHQVTQMGQEVILRCVPISNHLYFYWYRQILGQKVEFLVSFYNNEISEKSEIFDDQFSVERPDGSNFTLKIRSTKLEDSAMYFCASSGRGNKGEAFFGQGTRLTVV.

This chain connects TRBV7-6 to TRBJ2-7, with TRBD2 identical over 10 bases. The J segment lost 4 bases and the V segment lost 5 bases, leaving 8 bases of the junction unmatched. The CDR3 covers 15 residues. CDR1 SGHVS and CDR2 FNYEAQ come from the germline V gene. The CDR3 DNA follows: TGTGCCAGCAGCCCGCTAGCGGGGGCCGGATACGAGCAGTACTTC. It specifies CASSPLAGAGYEQYF.

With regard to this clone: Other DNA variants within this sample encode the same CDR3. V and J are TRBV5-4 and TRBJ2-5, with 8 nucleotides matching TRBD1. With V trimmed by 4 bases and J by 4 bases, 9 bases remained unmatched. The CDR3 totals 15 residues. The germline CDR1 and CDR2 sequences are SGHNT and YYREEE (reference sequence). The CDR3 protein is CASSDDRGYLETQYF. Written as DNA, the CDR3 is TGTGCCAGCAGCGACGACAGGGGATATTTAGAGACCCAGTACTTC. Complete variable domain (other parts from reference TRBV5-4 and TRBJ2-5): ETGVTQSPTHLIKTRGQQVTLRCSSQSGHNTVSWYQQALGQGPQFIFQYYREEENGRGNFPPRFSGLQFPNYSSELNVNALELDDSALYLCASSDDRGYLETQYFGPGTRLLVL.

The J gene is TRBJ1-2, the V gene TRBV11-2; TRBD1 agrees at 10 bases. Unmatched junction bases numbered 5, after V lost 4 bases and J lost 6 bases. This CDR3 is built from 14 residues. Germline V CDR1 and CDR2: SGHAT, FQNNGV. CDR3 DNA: TGTGCCAGCAGCTACGGGACAGGGGAAAATGGCTACACCTTC. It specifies CASSYGTGENGYTF.

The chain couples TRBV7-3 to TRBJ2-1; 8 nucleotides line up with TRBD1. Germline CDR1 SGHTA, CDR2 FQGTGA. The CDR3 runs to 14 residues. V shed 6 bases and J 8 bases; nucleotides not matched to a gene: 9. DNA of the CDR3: TGTGCCAGCAGTTCAGACAGGGGCATAGATGAGCAGTTCTTC. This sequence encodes CASSSDRGIDEQFF. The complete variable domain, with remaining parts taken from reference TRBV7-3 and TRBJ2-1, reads GAGVSQTPSNKVTEKGKYVELRCDPISGHTALYWYRQSLGQGPEFLIYFQGTGAADDSGLPNDRFFAVRPEGSVSTLKIQRTERGDSAVYLCASSSDRGIDEQFFGPGTRLTVL.

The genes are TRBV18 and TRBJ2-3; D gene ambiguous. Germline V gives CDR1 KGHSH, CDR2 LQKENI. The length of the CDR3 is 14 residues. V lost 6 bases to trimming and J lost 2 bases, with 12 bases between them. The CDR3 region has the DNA TGTGCCAGCTCCCCAGTGGCAGACACAGATACGCAGTATTTT. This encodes CASSPVADTDTQYF.

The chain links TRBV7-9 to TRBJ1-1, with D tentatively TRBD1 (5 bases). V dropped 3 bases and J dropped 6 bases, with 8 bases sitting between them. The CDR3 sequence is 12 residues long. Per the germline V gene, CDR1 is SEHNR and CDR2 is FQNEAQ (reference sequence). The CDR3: CASSFRVPEAFF. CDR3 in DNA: TGTGCCAGCAGCTTCAGGGTTCCTGAAGCTTTCTTT.

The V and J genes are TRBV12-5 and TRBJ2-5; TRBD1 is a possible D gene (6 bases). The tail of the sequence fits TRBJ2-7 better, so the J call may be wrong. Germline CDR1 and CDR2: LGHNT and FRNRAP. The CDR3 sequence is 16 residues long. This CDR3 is CASGSPTDQGSYEQYF. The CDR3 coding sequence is TGTGCTAGTGGCTCTCCCACGGACCAGGGGAGCTACGAGCAGTACTTC.

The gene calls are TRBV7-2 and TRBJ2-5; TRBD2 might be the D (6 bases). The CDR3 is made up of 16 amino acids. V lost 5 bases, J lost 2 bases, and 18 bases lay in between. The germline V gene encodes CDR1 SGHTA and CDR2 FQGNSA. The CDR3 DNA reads TGTGCCAGCAGCCCAACCGGGGGAGACCGTCAAGAGACCCAGTACTTC. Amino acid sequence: CASSPTGGDRQETQYF.